This TCR beta chain came from a study of response to subunit inactivated influenza vaccine. Per germline, CDR1 DFQATT and CDR2 SNEGSKA (reference sequence). This CDR3 contains 14 residues. The junction had 8 bases not matched to a gene; V was cut back by 0 bases and J by 7 bases. Worth noting for this clonotype: No antigen is known for it.

MiXCR, applied by TCRdb to the RT-PCR reads, yields one record per CDR3 protein. The table lists about 650,000 distinct CDR3 sequences, about a sixth of them singletons. Regarding the study as a whole: Every seasonal influenza vaccination brings in few new T cells, the authors suggested.

Specimen: PBMCs from blood, collected about 11 days after vaccination. The origin of this receptor is a man aged 50-59 years who received an inactivated influenza vaccine. The chain couples TRBV20-1 to TRBJ2-7, with TRBD1 matching 8 bases. The CDR3 nucleotides read TGCAGTGCTAGAGAGGGACAGGCAAAAAGGGAGCAGTACTTC. This translates into CSAREGQAKREQYF.